This T cell receptor (beta chain) is from a study of shared clonotypes between healthy human individuals. Study-wide results and limits: Sequencing depth was a factor that was expected to affect clonotype sharing among donors. Generation of non-shared clonotypes was less probable than generation of clonotypes shared by all four donors.

Deep-level settings were used for running the assay. An approximately 180 ng quantity of DNA, around 30,000 T cell genomes, went into the sorted-subset replicate PCRs. The method was immunoSEQ multiplex PCR; TCRdb's version includes in-frame clones alone and lacks a portion of them. This table holds about 1,500,000 clones, roughly 96% found once. Trimming pared 3 bases from V and 0 bases from J, leaving 18 bases between. The V gene's germline CDR1 is SGHRS and CDR2 YFSETQ. The CDR3 length is 17 residues. To note about this clone: No antigen is known for it.

This chain uses TRBV5-1 with TRBJ1-1; D may be TRBD1 (5 bases). This receptor was taken from a man aged 25-45 years in good health. Material for sequencing was naive CD4+ T cells sorted from blood. Sample subset: CD45RA+ positively selected. DNA for the CDR3: TGCGCCAGCAGCTCACAGGCTGGAAGAACCATGAACACTGAAGCTTTCTTT. It is translated as CASSSQAGRTMNTEAFF.